The next 24 T cell receptor beta chains were all read from a single sample in a study of T cells after yellow fever vaccination. TCRdb called the 5' RACE reads again in MiXCR, with one record for every CDR3 protein. The sample has under 150,000 distinct CDR3 sequences, about 7.7% seen once. Sequencing used CD4+ T cells sorted from PBMCs, obtained 5 days after the yellow fever booster vaccination. Every receptor here comes from a man younger than 40 who received the YFV17D yellow fever vaccine.

J is TRBJ2-7 and V is TRBV11-2, with TRBD2 identical over 8 bases. The length of the CDR3 is 18 residues. V was pared by 2 bases and J by 4 bases, with 16 bases of the junction left unmatched. Germline assignment: CDR1 SGHAT and CDR2 FQNNGV. CDR3: CASSLRGAQLADFYEQYF. As DNA, the CDR3 is TGTGCCAGCAGCTTAAGGGGAGCTCAACTAGCGGATTTTTACGAGCAGTACTTC.

There are many counts of this clonotype. The CDR3 sequence: CASSLQAPYGYTF. CDR3 DNA sequence: TGTGCCAGCAGTTTACAGGCACCCTATGGCTACACCTTC. The V gene is TRBV12-3 or TRBV12-4, the J gene TRBJ1-2; D remains ambiguous. V was trimmed by 2 bases and J by 4 bases, leaving 8 bases between them. The CDR3 extends over 13 amino acids.

Ten or more counts support this clonotype. A junction end diverges from the germline sequence, so it may reflect a read error. This chain links TRBV2 with TRBJ2-3; D not certain. The CDR3 length is 11 residues. The germline V gene has CDR1 SNHLY and CDR2 FYNNEI. CDR3 loop: CASSEALRLSF. CDR3 DNA sequence: TGTGCCAGCAGTGAAGCGCTTCGACTCTCTTTT.

CDR3 loop: CSVVVRANTGELFF. CDR3 nucleotides: TGCAGCGTTGTAGTCAGGGCCAACACCGGGGAGCTGTTTTTT. The chain couples TRBV29-1 to TRBJ2-2; weak D call: TRBD1 (5 bases). Germline CDR1 is SQVTM and CDR2 is ANQGSEA. There are 14 residues in the CDR3. Trimming removed 4 bases at V and 2 bases at J, with 11 bases between.

With respect to this clonotype: A much larger clone differs by one base, so this may be a read error. This sequence joins TRBV7-9 and TRBJ2-7, with unresolved D. CDR1 SEHNR and CDR2 FQNEAQ come from the germline V gene (reference sequence). The CDR3 contains 11 residues. The CDR3 sequence is CAISYVGEQYF. The CDR3 nucleotides are TGTGCCATCAGCTACGTGGGCGAGCAGTACTTC.

Many counts were recorded for this clonotype. V is TRBV11-2 and J is TRBJ2-5; a possible D gene is TRBD2 (5 bases). Germline V lookup: CDR1 SGHAT, CDR2 FQNNGV. The CDR3 consists of 17 residues. V was clipped by 1 base and J by 1 base, with 16 bases between them. The CDR3 protein is CASSLGNNPGSQETQYF. CDR3 in DNA: TGTGCCAGCAGCTTAGGAAACAACCCGGGATCCCAAGAGACCCAGTACTTC. The full variable domain, in which reference TRBV11-2 and TRBJ2-5 provide the parts outside the CDR3, is EAGVAQSPRYKIIEKRQSVAFWCNPISGHATLYWYQQILGQGPKLLIQFQNNGVVDDSQLPKDRFSAERLKGVDSTLKIQPAKLEDSAVYLCASSLGNNPGSQETQYFGPGTRLLVL.

This clonotype has at least ten counts. V and J are TRBV2 and TRBJ1-1; no reliable D call. Germline CDR1 SNHLY, CDR2 FYNNEI. The CDR3 has 15 residues. V lost 4 bases to trimming and J lost 0 bases, with 12 bases between them. The CDR3 nucleotides are TGTGCCAGCAGTGCACTGATGGGGATGAACACTGAAGCTTTCTTT. This sequence encodes CASSALMGMNTEAFF.

The rearrangement joins TRBV18 to TRBJ2-7, with a tentative D call TRBD2 (6 bases). The CDR3 is made up of 17 amino acids. Trimming cost V 4 bases and J 3 bases, with 22 bases left between them. Germline V gene data show CDR1 as KGHSH and CDR2 as LQKENI. CDR3: CASSRQSGEAGGYEQYF. The CDR3 DNA follows: TGTGCCAGCTCACGTCAATCCGGGGAGGCCGGGGGCTACGAGCAGTACTTC.

This clonotype was detected ten times or more. This CDR3 is CASSLTAVSSYEQYF. The CDR3, as DNA: TGTGCCAGCAGCTTAACGGCGGTTAGCTCCTACGAGCAGTACTTC. The chain has TRBV7-2 and TRBJ2-7; the D is unclear. The CDR3 is made up of 15 amino acids. Germline V gene data show CDR1 as SGHTA and CDR2 as FQGNSA. Trimming left V 2 bases short and J 0 bases short, with 11 bases between.

Many counts were recorded for this clonotype. J is TRBJ2-5 and V is TRBV25-1, with a weak D call TRBD2 (6 bases). The CDR3 runs 16 residues. Germline V gene lookup returns CDR1 MGHDK and CDR2 SYGVNS. V was cut by 5 bases and J by 4 bases, with 20 bases left in between. CDR3: CASSRAGGFHGETQYF. The CDR3 DNA reads TGTGCCAGCAGTAGGGCAGGAGGGTTCCACGGAGAGACCCAGTACTTC.

There are many counts of this clonotype. J is TRBJ2-2 and V is TRBV30; 10 positions agree with TRBD2. Looked up from germline, CDR1 is GTSNPN and CDR2 is SVGIG (reference sequence). The CDR3 sequence is 17 residues long. The V segment lost 0 bases and the J segment 4 bases; nucleotides outside the gene matches: 8. The CDR3: CAWSVRASGSATGELFF. In nucleotides, the CDR3 is TGTGCCTGGAGTGTACGCGCTAGCGGGAGTGCCACCGGGGAGCTGTTTTTT.

This clonotype appeared many times. The rearrangement uses TRBV19 and TRBJ2-1; TRBD1 matches at 8 bases. Unmatched junction bases numbered 4, after V lost 1 base and J lost 8 bases. Germline lookup yields CDR1 LNHDA and CDR2 SQIVND (reference sequence). The CDR3 consists of 14 residues. The CDR3: CASSIGTGTHEQFF. The CDR3 bases are TGTGCCAGTAGTATAGGGACAGGGACCCATGAGCAGTTCTTC. The whole variable domain, remainder taken from reference TRBV19 and TRBJ2-1, is DGGITQSPKYLFRKEGQNVTLSCEQNLNHDAMYWYRQDPGQGLRLIYYSQIVNDFQKGDIAEGYSVSREKKESFPLTVTSAQKNPTAFYLCASSIGTGTHEQFFGPGTRLTVL.

This clonotype was counted many times. V and J are TRBV7-8 and TRBJ2-7; no clear D. The V end was cut by 6 bases, the J end by 1 base, with 16 bases between. CDR1 and CDR2 (germline): SGHVS, FQNEAQ. This CDR3 comprises 15 residues. This CDR3 reads CASRSPPGGSYEQYF. Here the CDR3 DNA reads TGTGCCAGCAGGAGCCCCCCTGGCGGATCCTACGAGCAGTACTTC.

This clonotype was picked up many times. The V call is TRBV7-9, the J call TRBJ2-1, with D maybe TRBD2 (6 bases). CDR3 size: 16 residues. V was trimmed by 1 base and J by 2 bases, leaving 12 bases between them. From germline, CDR1 is SEHNR and CDR2 FQNEAQ (reference sequence). The CDR3 loop is CASSLEASVPYNEQFF. The CDR3 region has the DNA TGTGCCAGCAGCTTAGAAGCTAGCGTCCCCTACAATGAGCAGTTCTTC.

This clonotype came up many times. The V gene is TRBV20-1, the J gene TRBJ2-5; D possibly corresponds to TRBD2 (6 bases). Trimming stripped 5 bases from V and 4 bases from J, with 20 bases between. Germline V gives CDR1 DFQATT, CDR2 SNEGSKA (reference sequence). The CDR3 is 15 residues long. In DNA, the CDR3 is TGCAGTGCTCTGGTCCCCGGGGGAGGAAGAGAGACCCAGTACTTC. Translating gives CSALVPGGGRETQYF.

This clonotype was counted ten times or more. The junction departs from the called germline gene at one end, perhaps through a read error. This sequence joins TRBV7-7 and TRBJ2-3; 8 bases fit TRBD2. CDR1 is SSHAT, CDR2 FNYEAQ, per germline (reference sequence). CDR3 size: 15 residues. The DNA for the CDR3 is TGTGCTAGCACCGAGGGACTAGATAGCACAGATACGCAGTATTTT. Translated, it gives CASTEGLDSTDTQYF. Full variable domain (outside the CDR3, taken from reference TRBV7-7 and TRBJ2-3): GAGVSQSPRYKVTKRGQDVTLRCDPISSHATLYWYQQALGQGPEFLTYFNYEAQPDKSGLPSDRFSAERPEGSISTLTIQRTEQRDSAMYRCASTEGLDSTDTQYFGPGTRLTVL.

This clonotype turned up a few times. The chain carries TRBV20-1 and TRBJ2-1, with TRBD2 matching 12 bases. This CDR3 is 17 amino acids long. CDR1 and CDR2 (germline): DFQATT, SNEGSKA (reference sequence). V dropped 2 bases and J dropped 5; count of bases not matched to a gene: 10. Here the CDR3 reads CSARSSAGLAGHNEQFF. The CDR3 DNA reads TGCAGTGCTAGATCCTCGGCGGGACTAGCGGGCCACAATGAGCAGTTCTTC.

Many counts were recorded for this clonotype. V usage is TRBV7-2 and J usage is TRBJ2-7, with 8 bases that match TRBD1. CDR1 is SGHTA, CDR2 FQGNSA, per germline. The length of the CDR3 is 14 residues. After removal of 3 bases from V and 4 bases from J, the junction contained 5 bases not matched to a gene. The CDR3 DNA reads TGTGCCAGCAGCTTCTCCGGGACAGGTTACGAGCAGTACTTC. Residues: CASSFSGTGYEQYF.

Many counts were recorded for this clonotype. The V call is TRBV3-1, the J call TRBJ1-1; a possible D gene is TRBD1 (5 bases). This CDR3 is built from 15 residues. Per germline, CDR1 LGHDT and CDR2 YNNKEL (reference sequence). V lost 4 bases and J 4 bases, leaving 16 bases between the germline ends. The CDR3, as DNA: TGTGCCAGCAGCCCCACGGTCAGGGCCACCACTGAAGCTTTCTTT. Translated: CASSPTVRATTEAFF. Using reference TRBV3-1 and TRBJ1-1 for the parts outside the CDR3, the full variable domain is DTAVSQTPKYLVTQMGNDKSIKCEQNLGHDTMYWYKQDSKKFLKIMFSYNNKELIINETVPNRFSPKSPDKAHLNLHINSLELGDSAVYFCASSPTVRATTEAFFGQGTRLTVV.

This clonotype was seen many times. The chain is built from TRBV5-1 and TRBJ2-5; D assignment may be TRBD1 or TRBD2 (6 bases each). Trimming pared 0 bases from V and 5 bases from J, leaving 14 bases between. CDR1 and CDR2 (germline): SGHRS, YFSETQ. The CDR3 sequence is 15 residues long. CDR3 loop: CASSLAGGAGETQYF. The DNA of the CDR3 is TGCGCCAGCAGCTTGGCTGGGGGCGCGGGGGAGACCCAGTACTTC.

To note about this clonotype: This may be a read error: a much more frequent sequence differs by one nucleotide. The V and J genes are TRBV20-1 and TRBJ2-3, with TRBD2 matching 12 bases. This CDR3 comprises 16 residues. In germline, CDR1 is DFQATT, CDR2 SNEGSKA (reference sequence). The CDR3 is CSSSPRLAGGTDTQYF. Here the CDR3 DNA reads TGCAGTTCTAGTCCCCGACTAGCGGGGGGCACAGATACGCAGTATTTT.

This clonotype showed up many times. The chain employs TRBV20-1 and TRBJ2-1; TRBD2 is a possible D gene (6 bases). CDR3 length: 14 amino acids. The ends were cut back, 5 bases at V and 0 bases at J, with 11 bases in the middle. Looked up from germline, CDR1 is DFQATT and CDR2 is SNEGSKA (reference sequence). The CDR3 sequence: CSARLGASYNEQFF. The CDR3 DNA reads as TGCAGTGCTCGACTAGGAGCCTCCTACAATGAGCAGTTCTTC.

This clonotype was seen ten or more times. This rearrangement joins TRBV7-9 to TRBJ2-2; D gene uncertain. The ends were cut back, 4 bases at V and 1 base at J, with 10 bases in the middle. The CDR3 runs 15 residues. Looked up from germline, CDR1 is SEHNR and CDR2 is FQNEAQ (reference sequence). CDR3 nucleotide sequence: TGTGCCAGCAGCTCAAGGGCTGTGAACACCGGGGAGCTGTTTTTT. Protein product: CASSSRAVNTGELFF.

The rearrangement uses TRBV28 and TRBJ1-2; D is perhaps TRBD1 (5 bases). Germline assignment: CDR1 MDHEN and CDR2 SYDVKM. Trimming took off 2 bases at V and 5 bases at J, with 9 bases between the two ends. There are 13 residues in the CDR3. The CDR3 protein is CASSLGRVYGYTF. For the CDR3, the DNA is TGTGCCAGCAGTTTAGGCAGGGTGTATGGCTACACCTTC.